These 29 T cell receptor beta chains share one sample of origin, sequenced in a study of tumor-infiltrating lymphocytes in primary liver carcinoma. Extraction of RNA together with DNA used about 20-34 mg of unsorted bulk tissue. Making TCR beta cDNA involved around 500 ng total RNA and a constant-region primer. Three nested multiplex PCR rounds, a slightly modified ARM-PCR, produced the libraries for TCR beta. Two initial PCR rounds of approximately 10 cycles each paired TRBV1-TRBV30 forward primers with a C-beta reverse primer. One entry per CDR3 protein results from TCRdb running MiXCR on the multiplex PCR reads. This sample yields tens of thousands of distinct CDR3 sequences, of which around 70% are seen a single time; approximately 19% belongs to the top ten. Specimen: liver tumor tissue from sampling region 2. Specified subset: tumor region T2, inferior pole. The receptors shown here come from a man aged 35 to 55 with primary liver carcinoma and hepatitis B virus infection.

This clonotype was recorded many times. This may stem from a read error, because a much larger clone lies one nucleotide away. The chain has TRBV14 and TRBJ2-5, with 9 bases fitting TRBD1. Trimming took 3 bases from V and 9 from J; bases not matched to a gene: 20. Germline V gives CDR1 SGHDN, CDR2 FVKESK. CDR3 length: 18 amino acids. CDR3 nucleotides: TGTGCCAGCAGCCAGCGGACAGGGGCTAGCGGAGTAAGGGAGGCCCAGTACTTC. Encoded protein: CASSQRTGASGVREAQYF.

The chain has TRBV11-3 and TRBJ2-3, with D perhaps given as TRBD1 or TRBD2 (5 bases each). Germline V gives CDR1 SGHNT, CDR2 YENEEA. Trimming stripped 5 bases from V and 11 bases from J, with 23 bases between. The length of the CDR3 is 15 residues. The chain's CDR3 is CASSTGGGPPDMQYF. CDR3 nucleotide sequence: TGTGCCAGCAGCACCGGTGGGGGTCCCCCAGACATGCAGTATTTT.

Regarding this clonotype: One end of the junction is discordant with germline, which a read error may explain. V gene TRBV10-2 combines with J gene TRBJ2-7; D is tentatively TRBD1 or TRBD2 (5 bases each). The germline V gene has CDR1 WSHSY and CDR2 SAAADI. This CDR3 is built from 14 residues. The CDR3 region has the DNA TGCGCCAGCAGAGCTACAGGAGGCCCCTACAAGCAGTACTTC. The encoded protein is CASRATGGPYKQYF.

The chain combines TRBV5-4 with TRBJ2-3; 8 nucleotides line up with TRBD1. The CDR3 contains 15 residues. Germline V gene data show CDR1 as SGHNT and CDR2 as YYREEE (reference sequence). The J segment lost 6 bases and the V segment lost 4 bases, leaving 10 bases of the junction unmatched. CDR3 sequence reads: CASSIRDRTGDTQYF. CDR3 nucleotides: TGTGCCAGCAGCATCCGGGACAGGACTGGGGATACGCAGTATTTT.

Points on this clonotype: Relative to the germline gene, one junction end is altered; a read error may explain this. V usage is TRBV7-8 and J usage is TRBJ1-5, with D unresolved. This CDR3 has 16 amino acids. Germline values: CDR1 SGHVS, CDR2 FQNEAQ. The CDR3, as DNA: TGTGCCTGCAGCTCTATCGAGGGAATCGGCAATCAGCCCCAGCATTTT. Translating it yields CACSSIEGIGNQPQHF.

There are many counts of this clonotype. The rearrangement joins TRBV28 to TRBJ1-1; D is unclear. The CDR3 has 12 residues. V lost 1 base to trimming and J lost 0 bases, with 0 bases between them. The germline V gene has CDR1 MDHEN and CDR2 SYDVKM. This CDR3 reads CASSLLNTEAFF. CDR3 nucleotides: TGTGCCAGCAGTTTATTGAACACTGAAGCTTTCTTT.

Points on this clonotype: The junction shows a germline mismatch at one end, possibly a read error. The rearrangement links TRBV12-3 or TRBV12-4 to TRBJ2-5; TRBD1 matches at 7 bases. The CDR3 runs 14 residues. The DNA for the CDR3 is TGTGCCAGCACTCAGGGACAGTCCCAAGAGGCCCAATACTTC. Its translation is CASTQGQSQEAQYF.

To note about this clonotype: The junction departs from the called germline gene at one end, perhaps through a read error. The gene calls are TRBV29-1 and TRBJ1-1; D is unresolved. The CDR3 length is 13 residues. Germline values: CDR1 SQVTM, CDR2 ANQGSEA. The DNA of the CDR3 is TGCAGCGTTAACGAAGGCGGTGAGACTGAATCTCTCTTT. Protein: CSVNEGGETESLF.

This clonotype was seen a single time. This is likely a read error, given that the CDR3 carries no conserved phenylalanine or tryptophan at its end. V and J are TRBV6-1 and TRBJ2-5; 11 bases are shared with TRBD1. CDR3 size: 13 residues. Germline CDR1 is MNHNS and CDR2 is SASEGT. Losses at the gene ends were 10 bases for V and 5 bases for J; bases not matched to a gene: 6. The CDR3 loop is CANRTGGRETQYI. Here the CDR3 DNA reads TGTGCCAACAGGACAGGGGGCCGGGAGACCCAGTACATC.

This clonotype was detected only once. The rearrangement links TRBV4-2 to TRBJ2-3; D not resolved. There are 15 residues in the CDR3. The germline gives CDR1 LGHNA, CDR2 YNFKEQ. Trimming removed 4 bases at V and 5 bases at J, with 16 bases between. The CDR3 DNA follows: TGTGCCAGCAGCCGAGGTTTGGAGAGTGGAGATACGCAGTATTTT. Amino acids: CASSRGLESGDTQYF.

To note about this clonotype: The CDR3 ends on some other residue instead of the conserved phenylalanine or tryptophan, so this is likely a read error. The chain joins TRBV2 to TRBJ2-2; 13 nucleotides align to TRBD2. The CDR3 runs 15 residues. Germline V lookup: CDR1 SNHLY, CDR2 FYNNEI. The CDR3 is CAGRGLAGATGELFL. For the CDR3, the DNA is TGTGCCGGCAGAGGACTAGCGGGAGCCACCGGGGAGCTGTTTTTA.

In regard to this clonotype: One end of the junction does not line up with germline, which may come from a read error. For the CDR3, the DNA is TGTGCCATCAGCGGGACGGTCTCTGGGGTCAACATCCTGACTTTC. Amino acids: CAISGTVSGVNILTF. This chain links TRBV10-3 with TRBJ2-6; the D call may be TRBD1 or TRBD2 (5 bases each). Germline CDR1 is ENHRY and CDR2 is SYGVKD. The CDR3 length is 15 residues.

This clonotype is medium-sized (0.01 to 0.1%) in the sample. The chain employs TRBV4-3 and TRBJ1-2; D may be TRBD1 (6 bases). CDR1 LGHNA and CDR2 YSLEER come from the germline V gene. V dropped 0 bases and J dropped 6 bases, with 14 bases sitting between them. The CDR3 spans 15 residues. In nucleotides, the CDR3 is TGCGCCAGCAGCCAAGATACGCGGGGGCCTCATGGCTACACCTTC. Its protein is CASSQDTRGPHGYTF.

The table lists this clonotype with a count of one. This is likely a read error, given that the CDR3 carries no conserved phenylalanine or tryptophan at its end. The CDR3 is CASSLDLRMGFDNEQFL. CDR3 nucleotides: TGTGCCAGCAGCTTAGATCTAAGGATGGGATTTGACAATGAGCAGTTCTTG. V is TRBV11-2 and J is TRBJ2-1; D gene uncertain. Between the trimmed V and J ends, which lost 0 bases and 5 bases, there was a span of 17 bases. Germline CDR1 is SGHAT and CDR2 is FQNNGV. This CDR3 contains 17 residues.

A note on this clonotype: A much larger clone differs by one base, so this may be a read error. The chain couples TRBV5-1 to TRBJ2-1; 10 bases line up with TRBD2. There are 16 residues in the CDR3. Germline loops: CDR1 SGHRS, CDR2 YFSETQ. The CDR3 loop reads CTSSLTLAGGGNEQFF. The CDR3 nucleotides are TGCACCAGCAGCTTGACTTTAGCGGGAGGCGGCAATGAGCAGTTCTTC.

Of note for this clonotype: An end of the junction does not agree with germline; a read error may underlie this. The genes are TRBV6-1 and TRBJ2-6, with TRBD1 matching over 7 bases. Germline lookup yields CDR1 MNHNS and CDR2 SASEGT. The CDR3 contains 16 residues. The CDR3: CASTEQGLAGTNVMTF. Written as DNA, the CDR3 is TGTGCCAGCACCGAACAGGGGTTAGCTGGGACCAACGTCATGACTTTC.

Concerning this clonotype itself: The junction departs from germline at one end; a sequencing error may be responsible. This rearrangement joins TRBV11-1 to TRBJ2-1; D may be TRBD1 (5 bases). Germline V lookup: CDR1 SGHAT, CDR2 FQDESV (reference sequence). The CDR3 sequence is 16 residues long. In nucleotides, the CDR3 is TGTGACAGCTGCTTGGGGCAGGCCAGCTCCTACAATGAGCAGTTCTTC. Its protein is CDSCLGQASSYNEQFF.

A note on this clonotype: One end of the junction is discordant with germline, which a read error may explain. V is TRBV3-1 and J is TRBJ1-2, with a tentative D call TRBD1 (6 bases). Germline V gene sequence: CDR1 LGHDT, CDR2 YNNKEL (reference sequence). This CDR3 is 14 amino acids long. CDR3 nucleotide sequence: TGTGCCAGCAGCCTGAGGGGGACTTCCGGTGGCTACATCTTC. Its translation: CASSLRGTSGGYIF.

This clonotype is medium-sized. The V and J genes are TRBV29-1 and TRBJ2-1, with D perhaps given as TRBD1 or TRBD2 (6 bases each). In germline, CDR1 is SQVTM, CDR2 ANQGSEA. V was pared by 6 bases and J by 4 bases, with 13 bases between. This CDR3 spans 13 amino acids. DNA for the CDR3: TGCAGCGTGCGACTAGGGGGGTACAATGAGCAGTTCTTC. Translating gives CSVRLGGYNEQFF.

The rearrangement links TRBV30 to TRBJ2-1, with 8 bases lining up with TRBD2. CDR1 is GTSNPN and CDR2 is SVGIG in the germline V gene (reference sequence). The CDR3 loop spans 13 amino acids. V was clipped by 4 bases and J by 8 bases; unmatched bases: 7. The chain's CDR3 is CAWISGGKYEQFF. The CDR3 region has the DNA TGTGCCTGGATATCGGGAGGGAAGTATGAGCAGTTCTTC.

The chain has TRBV5-1 and TRBJ2-3; 8 positions match TRBD1. Losses at the gene ends were 5 bases for V and 0 bases for J; bases not matched to a gene: 20. This CDR3 contains 20 residues. Looked up from germline, CDR1 is SGHRS and CDR2 is YFSETQ. For the CDR3, the DNA is TGCGCCAGCAGAGTTTCAGGGGGCGGCCCTGCACTGCCTAGCACAGATACGCAGTATTTT. It is translated as CASRVSGGGPALPSTDTQYF.

Comments on this clonotype: The CDR3 carries no conserved terminal phenylalanine or tryptophan, so it likely arises from a read error. The genes are TRBV10-3 and TRBJ2-2; TRBD2 might be the D (5 bases). CDR3 length: 14 residues. Germline CDR1 ENHRY, CDR2 SYGVKD. Written as DNA, the CDR3 is TGTGCCATCAGTGGGGAGATAAACACCAGGGAGCTGTTTTTA. This gives the protein CAISGEINTRELFL.

With respect to this clonotype: The junction differs from germline at one of its ends, possibly a read error. The J gene is TRBJ2-5, the V gene TRBV2; D ambiguous. The CDR3 is 11 residues long. Germline V gene data show CDR1 as SNHLY and CDR2 as FYNNEI. The CDR3 nucleotides read TGTGCCAGCAAATACCAAGAGGCCCAGTACTTC. Amino acid sequence: CASKYQEAQYF.

A note on this clonotype: With a much larger clone just one base away, this may be a read error. V usage is TRBV28 and J usage is TRBJ1-5, with D hard to call. Trimming left V 5 bases short and J 3 bases short, with 14 bases between. The CDR3 totals 15 residues. CDR1 MDHEN and CDR2 SYDVKM come from the germline V gene. The DNA of the CDR3 is TGTGCCAGCAGTCCCCCAGGACTTAACAATCAGCCCCAGCATTTT. This encodes CASSPPGLNNQPQHF.

Comment on this clonotype: The junction departs from germline at one end; a sequencing error may be responsible. The V call is TRBV4-2, the J call TRBJ2-3, with TRBD2 as a possible D gene (6 bases). Germline CDR1 is LGHNA and CDR2 is YNFKEQ. The CDR3 sequence is 15 residues long. CDR3 DNA sequence: TGCGCCAGCAGCCGCGACTACACTAGCACAGATACGCAGTGTTTT. Its translation is CASSRDYTSTDTQCF.

Comments on this clonotype: The junction and the germline gene differ at one end; a read error may be behind it. The V and J genes are TRBV12-3 or TRBV12-4 and TRBJ2-7; the match to TRBD1 covers 7 bases. The CDR3 is 13 residues long. The CDR3 DNA follows: TGTGCCTGCAGGAAGGGGGCTGGGTACGGGCAGTACTTC. The encoded protein is CACRKGAGYGQYF.

A remark on this clonotype: This CDR3 fails to terminate in the conserved phenylalanine or tryptophan, so it likely reflects a read error. No DNA is shown, since the ends of the CDR3 on it are uncertain; the CDR3 is the one TCRdb lists. The rearrangement uses TRBV10-2 and TRBJ1-3. The length of the CDR3 is 13 amino acids, counting both ends. The germline V gene has CDR1 WSHSY and CDR2 SAAADI. The CDR3: CASTFDSGNTVHL.

A note on this clonotype: The missing conserved phenylalanine or tryptophan at the end of this CDR3 makes a read error likely. No DNA is shown, since the ends of the CDR3 on it are uncertain; the CDR3 is the one TCRdb lists. The chain couples TRBV10-2 to TRBJ2-5; TRBD1 is the table's D call, not checked against the DNA. Germline CDR1 WSHSY, CDR2 SAAADI. The CDR3 comprises 14 residues, both ends counted. The CDR3 sequence: CASNSGQGQETQCY.

Regarding this clonotype: An end of the junction does not agree with germline; a read error may underlie this. The chain links TRBV25-1 to TRBJ1-4; no clear D. Germline CDR1 MGHDK, CDR2 SYGVNS. The CDR3 loop spans 15 amino acids. In DNA, the CDR3 is TGTGCAAGCAGTGAGTCGGGCAGGCGAGGTGAAAAACTGTTTTTT. This gives the protein CASSESGRRGEKLFF.